Each of the 3 T cell receptor beta chains below was sequenced from the same sample in a study of OX40 agonist ivuxolimab in advanced cancers. Libraries were prepared by immunoSEQ multiplex PCR; TCRdb keeps only in-frame clonotypes and omits some of them. The data contain about 91,000 clones, 85% to 90% of them singletons. The sample in question was CD4+ or CD8+ T cells sorted from blood, obtained in a trial of the OX40 agonist ivuxolimab. The source is an adult with an advanced solid tumor such as melanoma, head and neck, liver or kidney cancer.

The chain recombines TRBV5-1 with TRBJ2-3; 10 nucleotides agree with TRBD2. The CDR3 has 16 amino acids. CDR1 and CDR2 from the germline V gene are SGHRS and YFSETQ. V lost 0 bases, J lost 5 bases, and 6 bases stayed unmatched. CDR3 sequence (DNA): TGCGCCAGCAGCTTGGCCCTAGCGGGAGCTGTAGATACGCAGTATTTT. Protein product: CASSLALAGAVDTQYF.

This rearrangement joins TRBV25-1 to TRBJ1-5; 7 bases are a match to TRBD1. V was pared by 7 bases and J by 3 bases, with 3 bases of the junction left unmatched. The CDR3 is made up of 13 amino acids. Per the germline V gene, CDR1 is MGHDK and CDR2 is SYGVNS. CDR3 in DNA: TGTGCCAGCAATGACAGGGACAATCAGCCCCAGCATTTT. Translating gives CASNDRDNQPQHF.

This chain links TRBV19 with TRBJ1-5; D gene unclear. Trimming stripped 1 base from V and 4 bases from J, with 8 bases between. CDR1 is LNHDA, CDR2 SQIVND, per germline (reference sequence). The CDR3 spans 14 residues. The CDR3 DNA sequence: TGTGCCAGTAGTATAGTTGAAGTAAATCAGCCCCAGCATTTT. Its protein product is CASSIVEVNQPQHF.